This TCR beta chain was observed in a study of post-analysis software for immune sequencing data. Notes on the study in general: Included in a set of roughly five TRBV segments more frequent in patients than controls were TRBV5-6, TRBV5-1 and TRBV20-1.

Concerning this clonotype: Its antigen remains unidentified.

Germline CDR1 is SGHRS and CDR2 is YFSETQ. Unmatched junction bases numbered 15, after V lost 1 base and J lost 6 bases. The CDR3 contains 17 residues. Built from TCR beta cDNA, the libraries had unique molecular identifiers in them. Each CDR3 protein gets one entry after TCRdb re-called the PCR reads with MiXCR. The repertoire has almost 700,000 distinct CDR3 sequences, roughly three fifths of them found once; the top ten carry about 11%. The clonotype was recovered from a girl aged 2-15 years with multiple sclerosis. The chain is built from TRBV5-1 and TRBJ1-2, with TRBD1 identical over 7 bases. Input material: blood. CDR3 amino acids: CASSLLGTVLVEDGYTF. CDR3 nucleotide sequence: TGCGCCAGCAGCTTGTTAGGGACAGTCCTGGTGGAGGATGGCTACACCTTC. Together with reference TRBV5-1 and TRBJ1-2, the CDR3 gives the full variable domain: KAGVTQTPRYLIKTRGQQVTLSCSPISGHRSVSWYQQTPGQGLQFLFEYFSETQRNKGNFPGRFSGRQFSNSRSEMNVSTLELGDSALYLCASSLLGTVLVEDGYTFGSGTRLTVV.